This T cell receptor beta chain was retrieved from a study of blood T cell repertoires in COVID-19. Study-wide context: Sites in the United States, Italy and Spain provided acute and convalescent COVID-19 samples. Sources were T cells, B-cell-depleted T cells, or PBMCs; the material itself was cDNA or gDNA.

Generated by immunoSEQ multiplex PCR, the TCRdb table keeps only in-frame clones and is missing some. The sample holds about 250,000 clones, about 87% seen once. Participants' reported clinical history set cohort assignment. The germline CDR1 and CDR2 sequences are LGHNA and YNFKEQ. V was clipped by 2 bases and J by 5 bases; unmatched bases: 4. The CDR3 contains 16 residues. Sequenced input: PBMCs or T cells enriched from blood (not recorded which). The sequence derives from a woman aged 45-65 years who had recovered from COVID-19. The chain carries TRBV4-2 and TRBJ2-7; TRBD2 agrees at 15 bases. CDR3 protein: CASSQRTSGRADEQYF. In DNA, the CDR3 is TGTGCCAGCAGCCAAAGGACTAGCGGGAGGGCCGACGAGCAGTACTTC.